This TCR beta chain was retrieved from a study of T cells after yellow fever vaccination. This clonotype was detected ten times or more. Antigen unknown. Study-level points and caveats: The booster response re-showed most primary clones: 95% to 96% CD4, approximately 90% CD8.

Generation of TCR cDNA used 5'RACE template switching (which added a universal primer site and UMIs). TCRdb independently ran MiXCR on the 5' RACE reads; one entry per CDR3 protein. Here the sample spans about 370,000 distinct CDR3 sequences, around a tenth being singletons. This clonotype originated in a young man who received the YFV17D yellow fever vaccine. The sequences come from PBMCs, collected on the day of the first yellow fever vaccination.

Here the CDR3 DNA reads TGTGCCAGCAGCACCACAGGGGAGAGCACAGATACGCAGTATTTT. Protein: CASSTTGESTDTQYF. The V call is TRBV6-1, the J call TRBJ2-3, with TRBD1 matching over 7 bases. Trimming at V came to 6 bases and at J to 0 bases, leaving 6 bases not matched to a gene. Germline CDR1 and CDR2: MNHNS and SASEGT. There are 15 residues in the CDR3.